This is a list of T cell receptor beta chains from one sample in a study of cytomegalovirus exposure and HLA in healthy donors. Assay used: immunoSEQ multiplex PCR; TCRdb lists only in-frame clones, some missing. This repertoire shows around 180,000 clones, more than 75% found once; its top ten account for roughly 0.2%. The specimen sequenced was PBMCs. The origin of the receptors is a girl under three years old in good health and CMV-seronegative. CDR3s include the opening cysteine and the closing phenylalanine or tryptophan. The order of the fields is J gene, V gene, clone size, D gene, CDR3 DNA, CDR3 protein. D genes are given only for firm matches. Clone size appears in some rows only: once, few, many, or a class for an expanded clone.

j_gene: TRBJ2-2; v_gene: TRBV4-3; abundance: .; d_gene: .; CDR3nt: TGCGCCAGCAGCCAAGATCTATCGGGAGAATTGGTCGGGGAGCTGTTTTTT; CDR3aa: CASSQDLSGELVGELFF
j_gene: TRBJ2-7; v_gene: TRBV10-3; abundance: .; d_gene: .; CDR3nt: TGTGCCATCAGTGATCTGCAGGTGAGATCCTACGAGCAGTACTTC; CDR3aa: CAISDLQVRSYEQYF
j_gene: TRBJ2-7; v_gene: TRBV4-3; abundance: .; d_gene: TRBD2; CDR3nt: TGCGCCAGCAGCCACTCCGGGACTAGCTACGAGCAGTACTTC; CDR3aa: CASSHSGTSYEQYF
j_gene: TRBJ2-1; v_gene: TRBV9; abundance: .; d_gene: .; CDR3nt: TGTGCCAGCAGCTCTCGGCGGACTCGTGAGTCCTACAATGAGCAGTTCTTC; CDR3aa: CASSSRRTRESYNEQFF
j_gene: TRBJ2-5; v_gene: TRBV21-1; abundance: .; d_gene: .; CDR3nt: TGTGCCAGCAGCTCCCGGGACAAGTACCAAGAGACCCAGTACTTC; CDR3aa: CASSSRDKYQETQYF
j_gene: TRBJ2-7; v_gene: TRBV30; abundance: once; d_gene: .; CDR3nt: TGTGCCTGGAGTGACGGGACAACCTACGAGCAGTACTTC; CDR3aa: CAWSDGTTYEQYF
j_gene: TRBJ1-1; v_gene: TRBV6-5; abundance: few; d_gene: .; CDR3nt: TGTGCCAGCAGTTACCAGGTGGCCACTGAAGCTTTCTTT; CDR3aa: CASSYQVATEAFF
j_gene: TRBJ2-2; v_gene: TRBV5-6; abundance: .; d_gene: TRBD1; CDR3nt: TGTGCCAGCACCACCAGAGGGGGCTCCACCGGGGAGCTGTTTTTT; CDR3aa: CASTTRGGSTGELFF
j_gene: TRBJ2-3; v_gene: TRBV11-2; abundance: .; d_gene: .; CDR3nt: TGTGCCAGCAGCTTGAACATTCAAGCGACGCAGTATTTT; CDR3aa: CASSLNIQATQYF
j_gene: TRBJ1-3; v_gene: TRBV5-1; abundance: .; d_gene: TRBD1; CDR3nt: TGCGCCAGCAGCTTGGGCGTGGACAGGGCTGGAAACACCATATATTTT; CDR3aa: CASSLGVDRAGNTIYF
j_gene: TRBJ1-5; v_gene: TRBV6-4; abundance: .; d_gene: .; CDR3nt: TGTGCCAGCAGTGACTCCTTACGACAGAATAGCAATCAGCCCCAGCATTTT; CDR3aa: CASSDSLRQNSNQPQHF